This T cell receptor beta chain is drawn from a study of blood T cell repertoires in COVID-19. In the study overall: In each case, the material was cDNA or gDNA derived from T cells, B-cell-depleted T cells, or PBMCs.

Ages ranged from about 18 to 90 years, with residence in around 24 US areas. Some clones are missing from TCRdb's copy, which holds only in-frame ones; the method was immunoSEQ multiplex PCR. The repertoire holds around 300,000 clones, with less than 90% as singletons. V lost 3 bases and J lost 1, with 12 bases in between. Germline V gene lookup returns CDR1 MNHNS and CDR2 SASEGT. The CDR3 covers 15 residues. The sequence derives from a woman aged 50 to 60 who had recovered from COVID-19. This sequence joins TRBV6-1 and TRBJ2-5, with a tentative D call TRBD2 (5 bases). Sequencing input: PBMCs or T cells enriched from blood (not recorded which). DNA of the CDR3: TGTGCCAGCAGTGAGGACCCAGCGGTCCAAGAGACCCAGTACTTC. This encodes CASSEDPAVQETQYF.